This T cell receptor (beta chain) was recovered during a study of blood T cell repertoires in COVID-19. The trim removed 3 bases at V and 9 bases at J, leaving 17 bases unmatched. Per the germline V gene, CDR1 is SGHAT and CDR2 is FQNNGV. The CDR3 runs 18 residues. As originally analysed: From reference gene primer amplification, estimates of nucleated cell counts were derived. TCRdb's copy holds only in-frame clones and misses some; the assay was immunoSEQ multiplex PCR. The V and J calls and clone size come from that table; D and trimming were worked out from the DNA. The sample lists 200,000 to 250,000 clones, about 85% occurring once.

This chain links TRBV11-2 with TRBJ2-1; 10 nucleotides align to TRBD2. The receptor comes from a man aged 25-40 years who had recovered from COVID-19. The specimen sequenced was PBMCs or T cells enriched from blood (not recorded which). The CDR3 DNA is TGTGCCAGCAGCTTCAGTACGTCTGTGCTAGCGGGAGTGGTTGAGCAGTTCTTC. It encodes CASSFSTSVLAGVVEQFF.